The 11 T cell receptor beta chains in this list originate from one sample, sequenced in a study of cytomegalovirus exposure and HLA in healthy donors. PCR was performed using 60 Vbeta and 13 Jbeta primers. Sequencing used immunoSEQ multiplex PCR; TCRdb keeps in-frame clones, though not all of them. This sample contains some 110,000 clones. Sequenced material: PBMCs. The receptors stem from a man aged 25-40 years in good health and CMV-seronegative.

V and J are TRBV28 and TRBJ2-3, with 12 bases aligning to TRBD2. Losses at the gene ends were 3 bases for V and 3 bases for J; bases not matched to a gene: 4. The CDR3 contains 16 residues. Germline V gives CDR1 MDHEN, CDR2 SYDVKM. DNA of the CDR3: TGTGCCAGCAGTTTCCTTCTAGCGGGAGGGACAGATACGCAGTATTTT. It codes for CASSFLLAGGTDTQYF.

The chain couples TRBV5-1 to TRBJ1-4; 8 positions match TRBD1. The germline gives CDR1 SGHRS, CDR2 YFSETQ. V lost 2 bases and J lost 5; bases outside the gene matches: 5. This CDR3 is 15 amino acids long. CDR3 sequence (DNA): TGCGCCAGCAGCTTCCAGGGGGCGGCAAATGAAAAACTGTTTTTT. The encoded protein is CASSFQGAANEKLFF.

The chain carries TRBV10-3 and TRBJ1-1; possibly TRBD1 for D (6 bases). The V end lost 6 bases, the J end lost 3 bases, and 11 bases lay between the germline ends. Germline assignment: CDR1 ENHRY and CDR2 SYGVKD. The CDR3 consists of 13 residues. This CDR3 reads CAISPGDHTEAFF. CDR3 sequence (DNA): TGTGCCATCAGCCCAGGGGACCACACTGAAGCTTTCTTT.

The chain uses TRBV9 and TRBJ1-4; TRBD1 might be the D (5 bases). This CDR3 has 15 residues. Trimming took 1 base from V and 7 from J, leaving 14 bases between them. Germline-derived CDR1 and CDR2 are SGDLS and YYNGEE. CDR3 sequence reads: CASSVTAGKGEKLFF. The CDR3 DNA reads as TGTGCCAGCAGCGTAACCGCAGGGAAGGGTGAAAAACTGTTTTTT.

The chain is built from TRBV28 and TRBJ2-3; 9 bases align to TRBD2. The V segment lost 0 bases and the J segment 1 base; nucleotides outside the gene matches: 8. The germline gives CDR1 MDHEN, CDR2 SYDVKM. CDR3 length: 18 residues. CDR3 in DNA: TGTGCCAGCAGTTTATGGACTAGCGGTCAACCTGGCACAGATACGCAGTATTTT. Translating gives CASSLWTSGQPGTDTQYF.

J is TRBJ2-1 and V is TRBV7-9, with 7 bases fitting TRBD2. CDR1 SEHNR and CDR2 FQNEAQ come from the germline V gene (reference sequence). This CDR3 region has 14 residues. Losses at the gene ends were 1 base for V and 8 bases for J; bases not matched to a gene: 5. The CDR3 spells CASSLEREGYEQFF. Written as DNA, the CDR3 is TGTGCCAGCAGCTTAGAGAGGGAGGGGTATGAGCAGTTCTTC.

The CDR3 loop is CASSPGLGRSGGELFF. The CDR3 DNA is TGTGCCAGCAGCCCCGGCCTAGGGAGGAGCGGCGGGGAGCTGTTTTTT. The chain joins TRBV13 to TRBJ2-2; tentative D call: TRBD2 (6 bases). The CDR3 covers 16 residues. The germline V gene has CDR1 PRHDT and CDR2 FYEKMQ (reference sequence). Trimming removed 5 bases from V and 7 bases from J, with 20 bases in between.

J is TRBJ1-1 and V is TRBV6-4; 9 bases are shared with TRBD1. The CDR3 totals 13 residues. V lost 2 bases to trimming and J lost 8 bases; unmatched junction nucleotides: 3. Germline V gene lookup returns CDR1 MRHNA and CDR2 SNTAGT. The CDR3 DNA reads TGTGCCAGCAGTGACATGACAGGGGGGGAAGCTTTCTTT. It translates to CASSDMTGGEAFF.

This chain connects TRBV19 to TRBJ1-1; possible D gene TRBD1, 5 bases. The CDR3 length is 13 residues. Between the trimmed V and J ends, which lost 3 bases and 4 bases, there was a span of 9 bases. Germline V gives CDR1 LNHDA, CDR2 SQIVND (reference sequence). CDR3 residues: CASSITGGTEAFF. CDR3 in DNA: TGTGCCAGTAGTATTACGGGGGGCACTGAAGCTTTCTTT.

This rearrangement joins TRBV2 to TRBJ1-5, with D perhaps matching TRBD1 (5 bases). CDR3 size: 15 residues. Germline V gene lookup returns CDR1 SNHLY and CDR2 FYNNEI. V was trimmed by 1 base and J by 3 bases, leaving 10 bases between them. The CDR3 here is CASSEGRGLNQPQHF. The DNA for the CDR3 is TGTGCCAGCAGTGAAGGGAGGGGCCTCAATCAGCCCCAGCATTTT.

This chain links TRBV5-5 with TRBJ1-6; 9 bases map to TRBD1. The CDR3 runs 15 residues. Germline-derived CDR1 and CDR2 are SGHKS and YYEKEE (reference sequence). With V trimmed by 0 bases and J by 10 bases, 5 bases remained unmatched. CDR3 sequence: CASSLDGTGKSPLHF. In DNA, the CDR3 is TGTGCCAGCAGCTTGGATGGGACAGGGAAGTCACCCCTCCACTTT.